This T cell receptor beta chain was documented in a study of OX40 agonist ivuxolimab in advanced cancers. In terms of the full investigation: Ivuxolimab was an agonistic, fully human IgG2 monoclonal antibody directed against OX40 (CD134), a costimulatory receptor. Patients were allowed to have had prior anti-PD-1, anti-PD-L1 or anti-CTLA-4 therapy, and more than 35% of the dose-escalation patients had been treated with checkpoint inhibitors. Partial responses occurred in three dose-escalation patients: two with cutaneous melanoma and one with hepatocellular carcinoma. The point of sequencing TCRbeta in the periphery was to test whether ivuxolimab changed TCR sequence diversity and drove clonal T-cell expansion. Among the 50 to 55 dose-escalation patients, about 20 had hepatocellular carcinoma, roughly 15 melanoma, 9 renal cell carcinoma and 9 head and neck cancer. In the dose-escalation cohort, approximately 83% of patients were male, and the mean age was roughly 56 years with a range of roughly 23 to 90. The paper covers the monotherapy dose-escalation part of the phase I ivuxolimab trial, which included N ≈ 50 patients. Intravenous ivuxolimab was administered to patients every 2 weeks at six dose levels: 0.01, 0.1, 0.3, 1.5, 3 and 10 mg/kg.

For sequencing of the TCRbeta CDR3 region, genomic DNA was extracted from the sorted cells. The immunoSEQ Assay was used for sequencing of TCRbeta CDR3 regions. What TCRdb holds here is the immuneACCESS table cut down to in-frame rearrangements. Part of the clones is not present; checked against another copy, under half of the missing clones reflect an unresolved V gene, and the others are unexplained. The sample yields nearly 70,000 clones; 65% to 90% were counted once. More than 1.4% of the sample belongs to the ten largest clones. Of note for this clone: Which antigen it targets is not known. No base quality information exists; no much larger clone differs at one position.

The paper's findings and limits, for the study overall: The antigen specificity of the peripheral T cells that underwent clonal expansion was not determined. At doses of 0.1 to 3.0 mg/kg, clonal expansion of both CD4+ and CD8+ blood T cells was observed from baseline to week 6. Low levels of normalized T-cell clonal expansion were also seen in some patients who did not respond. Partial responders in the 0.1-3.0 mg/kg groups had among the lowest normalized peripheral clonal expansion, especially among CD8+ T cells. On average, CD8+ T cells showed more expanded clones than CD4+ T cells after ivuxolimab.

The trial excluded patients who had a history of autoimmune disease or were on systemic immunosuppression. In every dose cohort, peripheral blood was drawn for TCR sequencing at baseline, cycle 4 day 1, and cycle 7 day 1. The samples were taken from a phase I, first-in-human, multicenter, open-label dose-escalation trial of ivuxolimab. The trial enrolled adults with locally advanced or metastatic head and neck squamous cell, hepatocellular, melanoma or renal cell carcinoma. Before TCR sequencing, CD4+ T cells and CD8+ T cells from peripheral blood were sorted into separate populations. Sample: CD4+ or CD8+ T cells sorted from blood, taken in a trial of the OX40 agonist ivuxolimab. The sequence was collected from an adult with an advanced solid tumor such as melanoma, head and neck, liver or kidney cancer.

This receptor carries the CDR3 CASSDYLGGYGYTF. The DNA sequence is given as TGTGCCAGCAGTGACTATTTAGGGGGCTATGGCTACACCTTC. The rearrangement joined TRBV6-1 to TRBJ1-2; TRBD1 could be the D gene, as 6 bases match. V gives up 3 bases and J gives up 4 bases, and the segment between their germline ends measures 12 bases. CDR1 and CDR2 are drawn from the germline V gene: MNHNS, SASEGT. Its CDR3 holds 14 amino acids, cysteine through phenylalanine. The CDR3 DNA has 42 bases and is translated from base 1.